This TCR beta chain was sequenced for a study of T cell clonality in common variable immunodeficiency. Notes on the study in general: T cell subpopulation sequencing would be needed to explain CVID clonality. CVID subjects had higher TCRbeta clonality than healthy controls, most marked in about a third.

Sequenced by immunoSEQ multiplex PCR; TCRdb stores in-frame clones only, minus some. The repertoire consists of 25,000 to 35,000 clones, none detected only once. Ten or more counts support this clone. Its specificity is not known. The CDR3 extends 3 residues past the end of the read, so its final part is completed from the germline J gene. V shed 2 bases and J shed 3 bases, with 11 bases lying between them. The germline gives CDR1 DFQATT, CDR2 SNEGSKA (reference sequence). This CDR3 region has 14 residues. This TCR was sampled from a person aged 18 to 70 in good health. The chain employs TRBV20-1 and TRBJ2-1; D is unclear. Sequences were obtained from peripheral blood mononuclear cells. The covered CDR3 bases are TGCAGTGCTAGATCCACAACCAACTACAATGAG. As protein: CSARSTTNYNE. The whole CDR3 protein reads CSARSTTNYNEQFF.